This T cell receptor beta chain comes out of a study of blood T cell repertoires in COVID-19. Data came from immunoSEQ multiplex PCR; TCRdb stores just in-frame clones and leaves some out. Among 310,000 or so clones listed, 75% to 90% were seen once. Material for sequencing was peripheral blood. The receptor's source is a woman in her fifties or sixties who had recovered from COVID-19.

The CDR3 DNA reads TGTGCCAGCAGTCTAACGTCGTCCGGTTACGAGCAGTTCTTC. Protein sequence: CASSLTSSGYEQFF. J is TRBJ2-1 and V is TRBV27, with D unresolved. CDR1 is MNHEY and CDR2 is SMNVEV in the germline V gene (reference sequence). The CDR3 length is 14 residues. V lost 5 bases to trimming and J lost 10 bases, with 18 bases between them.